These T cell receptor beta chains were read from a single sample in a study of blood T cell repertoires in COVID-19. Clones were read by immunoSEQ multiplex PCR, and TCRdb kept only the in-frame ones, dropping some. The repertoire holds under 450,000 clones, with around 89% as singletons. Input material: peripheral blood. Every receptor here comes from a woman in her 40s with COVID-19, enrolled during active disease. Both conserved end residues are part of each CDR3. The D gene is left open where the match is weak. Where a row states a size, it is once, few, many or the class of an expanded clone; other rows omit it.

cdr3_aa cdr3_nt clone_size d_call j_call v_call
CASSSLRQGAEKLFF TGTGCCAGCAGTTCCTTACGACAGGGGGCGGAAAAACTGTTTTTT NA TRBD1 TRBJ1-4 TRBV27
CASSDIFSLATFNEQFF TGTGCCAGCAGTGATATATTTTCGCTAGCAACCTTCAATGAGCAGTTCTTC NA NA TRBJ2-1 TRBV6-4
CASSLISGGSYNEQFF TGTGCCAGCAGCCTAATTAGCGGGGGCTCCTACAATGAGCAGTTCTTC NA TRBD2 TRBJ2-1 TRBV7-6
CASTDRYGYTF TGTGCCAGCACTGACAGGTACGGCTACACCTTC NA NA TRBJ1-2 TRBV19
CASSLTGGEEKLFF TGTGCCAGCAGCCTAACAGGGGGGGAGGAAAAACTGTTTTTT few TRBD1 TRBJ1-4 TRBV11-2
CASSLGQGRTTEAFF TGTGCCAGCAGTTTGGGACAGGGTCGGACCACTGAAGCTTTCTTT NA TRBD1 TRBJ1-1 TRBV6-2/TRBV6-3
CASFRGHGEQFF TGTGCCAGTTTCAGGGGGCATGGTGAGCAGTTCTTC NA TRBD1 TRBJ2-1 TRBV27
CASSRAGGGGSYEQYF TGTGCCAGCAGTCGGGCCGGGGGGGGAGGCTCCTACGAGCAGTACTTC NA TRBD2 TRBJ2-7 TRBV7-2
CASRGTGLSSGNTIYF TGTGCCAGCAGAGGGACAGGATTATCCTCTGGAAACACCATATATTTT NA TRBD1 TRBJ1-3 TRBV6-6
CASSRTSSSYNEQFF TGCGCCAGCAGCCGGACAAGTAGCTCCTACAATGAGCAGTTCTTC NA NA TRBJ2-1 TRBV5-1
CASSFDRDPENIQYF TGTGCCAGCAGTTTCGACAGGGACCCGGAAAACATTCAGTACTTC once TRBD1 TRBJ2-4 TRBV7-2
CASSRSLGRTGGYEQYF TGTGCCAGCAGCCGCTCGTTGGGGAGGACAGGGGGCTACGAGCAGTACTTC NA TRBD1 TRBJ2-7 TRBV7-9
CASSYRKSSYNSPLHF TGTGCCAGCAGTTACCGCAAGAGCTCCTATAATTCACCCCTCCACTTT NA NA TRBJ1-6 TRBV6-5
CASLRWGEPQHF TGTGCCAGCCTGAGATGGGGGGAGCCCCAGCATTTT NA NA TRBJ1-5 TRBV2
CASRPQGKEKLFF TGTGCCAGCCGACCCCAGGGAAAGGAAAAACTGTTTTTT NA NA TRBJ1-4 TRBV6-4
CASSRNTEAFF TGTGCCAGCAGTCGGAACACTGAAGCTTTCTTT NA NA TRBJ1-1 TRBV6-5
CASPLEGGADTQYF TGTGCCAGCCCTTTAGAAGGGGGCGCAGATACGCAGTATTTT NA TRBD1 TRBJ2-3 TRBV7-2
CASRPPGYYEQYF TGTGCCAGCAGACCTCCGGGATACTACGAGCAGTACTTC NA NA TRBJ2-7 TRBV6-5
CASSTTRGSNQPQHF TGTGCCAGCAGTACCACCCGGGGTAGCAATCAGCCCCAGCATTTT NA NA TRBJ1-5 TRBV6-5
CASSGGLGSTEAFF TGCGCCAGCAGCGGTGGTTTAGGGAGCACTGAAGCTTTCTTT NA NA TRBJ1-1 TRBV5-1
CATHGTSGDEQYF TGTGCCACCCACGGGACTAGTGGCGACGAGCAGTACTTC NA TRBD2 TRBJ2-7 TRBV15
CASASGSGVNTGELFF TGTGCCAGCGCTAGCGGGAGTGGTGTGAACACCGGGGAGCTGTTTTTT NA TRBD2 TRBJ2-2 TRBV11-3